Each of the 5 T cell receptor beta chains below was sequenced from the same sample in a study of shared clonotypes between healthy human individuals. The repertoire was sequenced with immunoSEQ multiplex PCR; TCRdb's copy has only in-frame clones and lacks some. The repertoire holds around 2.1 million clones, around 95% seen once, with 0.1% to 0.15% in the top ten. The specimen sequenced was naive CD4+ T cells sorted from blood. Subset described: CD45RA+ positively selected. These receptor sequences come from a man aged 18 to 29 in good health.

This chain joins TRBV6-6 and TRBJ2-1; the D is unclear. CDR1 and CDR2 (germline): MNHNY, SVGAGI (reference sequence). The CDR3 runs 13 residues. V lost 6 bases and J 7 bases, leaving 13 bases between the germline ends. The CDR3 region is CASRPPHMNEQFF. The CDR3 DNA is TGTGCCAGCAGGCCGCCGCATATGAATGAGCAGTTCTTC.

This clone was counted between two and nine times. The chain recombines TRBV9 with TRBJ1-2; 9 positions agree with TRBD1. Germline lookup yields CDR1 SGDLS and CDR2 YYNGEE. The CDR3 covers 15 residues. Unmatched junction bases numbered 9, after V lost 4 bases and J lost 5 bases. The DNA of the CDR3 is TGTGCCAGCAGCCCGGTGGGACAGGGCAAGTATGGCTACACCTTC. Its translation: CASSPVGQGKYGYTF.

This clone was observed a handful of times. This chain's CDR3 is CASSGGRESSPLHF. In DNA form, the CDR3 reads TGTGCCAGCAGCGGGGGGAGGGAGAGTTCACCCCTCCACTTT. The chain recombines TRBV6-5 with TRBJ1-6, with D possibly matching TRBD1 (5 bases). V was clipped by 6 bases and J by 9 bases, with 15 bases between them. Germline values: CDR1 MNHEY, CDR2 SVGAGI. This CDR3 is 14 amino acids long.

The J gene is TRBJ2-1, the V gene TRBV5-1; 10 positions agree with TRBD1. This CDR3 comprises 14 residues. The J segment lost 10 bases and the V segment lost 4 bases, leaving 8 bases of the junction unmatched. Per germline, CDR1 SGHRS and CDR2 YFSETQ. The DNA for the CDR3 is TGCGCCAGCAGCGTAAGACAGGGGGCCGGCGAGCAGTTCTTC. The encoded protein is CASSVRQGAGEQFF.

This clone was counted a few times. The gene calls are TRBV19 and TRBJ1-5; D is unresolved. CDR3 length: 13 residues. Germline CDR1 LNHDA, CDR2 SQIVND (reference sequence). Between the trimmed V and J ends, which lost 6 bases and 5 bases, there was a span of 11 bases. CDR3 sequence reads: CASSSIGDQPQHF. The CDR3 DNA is TGTGCCAGTAGCAGTATTGGGGATCAGCCCCAGCATTTT.